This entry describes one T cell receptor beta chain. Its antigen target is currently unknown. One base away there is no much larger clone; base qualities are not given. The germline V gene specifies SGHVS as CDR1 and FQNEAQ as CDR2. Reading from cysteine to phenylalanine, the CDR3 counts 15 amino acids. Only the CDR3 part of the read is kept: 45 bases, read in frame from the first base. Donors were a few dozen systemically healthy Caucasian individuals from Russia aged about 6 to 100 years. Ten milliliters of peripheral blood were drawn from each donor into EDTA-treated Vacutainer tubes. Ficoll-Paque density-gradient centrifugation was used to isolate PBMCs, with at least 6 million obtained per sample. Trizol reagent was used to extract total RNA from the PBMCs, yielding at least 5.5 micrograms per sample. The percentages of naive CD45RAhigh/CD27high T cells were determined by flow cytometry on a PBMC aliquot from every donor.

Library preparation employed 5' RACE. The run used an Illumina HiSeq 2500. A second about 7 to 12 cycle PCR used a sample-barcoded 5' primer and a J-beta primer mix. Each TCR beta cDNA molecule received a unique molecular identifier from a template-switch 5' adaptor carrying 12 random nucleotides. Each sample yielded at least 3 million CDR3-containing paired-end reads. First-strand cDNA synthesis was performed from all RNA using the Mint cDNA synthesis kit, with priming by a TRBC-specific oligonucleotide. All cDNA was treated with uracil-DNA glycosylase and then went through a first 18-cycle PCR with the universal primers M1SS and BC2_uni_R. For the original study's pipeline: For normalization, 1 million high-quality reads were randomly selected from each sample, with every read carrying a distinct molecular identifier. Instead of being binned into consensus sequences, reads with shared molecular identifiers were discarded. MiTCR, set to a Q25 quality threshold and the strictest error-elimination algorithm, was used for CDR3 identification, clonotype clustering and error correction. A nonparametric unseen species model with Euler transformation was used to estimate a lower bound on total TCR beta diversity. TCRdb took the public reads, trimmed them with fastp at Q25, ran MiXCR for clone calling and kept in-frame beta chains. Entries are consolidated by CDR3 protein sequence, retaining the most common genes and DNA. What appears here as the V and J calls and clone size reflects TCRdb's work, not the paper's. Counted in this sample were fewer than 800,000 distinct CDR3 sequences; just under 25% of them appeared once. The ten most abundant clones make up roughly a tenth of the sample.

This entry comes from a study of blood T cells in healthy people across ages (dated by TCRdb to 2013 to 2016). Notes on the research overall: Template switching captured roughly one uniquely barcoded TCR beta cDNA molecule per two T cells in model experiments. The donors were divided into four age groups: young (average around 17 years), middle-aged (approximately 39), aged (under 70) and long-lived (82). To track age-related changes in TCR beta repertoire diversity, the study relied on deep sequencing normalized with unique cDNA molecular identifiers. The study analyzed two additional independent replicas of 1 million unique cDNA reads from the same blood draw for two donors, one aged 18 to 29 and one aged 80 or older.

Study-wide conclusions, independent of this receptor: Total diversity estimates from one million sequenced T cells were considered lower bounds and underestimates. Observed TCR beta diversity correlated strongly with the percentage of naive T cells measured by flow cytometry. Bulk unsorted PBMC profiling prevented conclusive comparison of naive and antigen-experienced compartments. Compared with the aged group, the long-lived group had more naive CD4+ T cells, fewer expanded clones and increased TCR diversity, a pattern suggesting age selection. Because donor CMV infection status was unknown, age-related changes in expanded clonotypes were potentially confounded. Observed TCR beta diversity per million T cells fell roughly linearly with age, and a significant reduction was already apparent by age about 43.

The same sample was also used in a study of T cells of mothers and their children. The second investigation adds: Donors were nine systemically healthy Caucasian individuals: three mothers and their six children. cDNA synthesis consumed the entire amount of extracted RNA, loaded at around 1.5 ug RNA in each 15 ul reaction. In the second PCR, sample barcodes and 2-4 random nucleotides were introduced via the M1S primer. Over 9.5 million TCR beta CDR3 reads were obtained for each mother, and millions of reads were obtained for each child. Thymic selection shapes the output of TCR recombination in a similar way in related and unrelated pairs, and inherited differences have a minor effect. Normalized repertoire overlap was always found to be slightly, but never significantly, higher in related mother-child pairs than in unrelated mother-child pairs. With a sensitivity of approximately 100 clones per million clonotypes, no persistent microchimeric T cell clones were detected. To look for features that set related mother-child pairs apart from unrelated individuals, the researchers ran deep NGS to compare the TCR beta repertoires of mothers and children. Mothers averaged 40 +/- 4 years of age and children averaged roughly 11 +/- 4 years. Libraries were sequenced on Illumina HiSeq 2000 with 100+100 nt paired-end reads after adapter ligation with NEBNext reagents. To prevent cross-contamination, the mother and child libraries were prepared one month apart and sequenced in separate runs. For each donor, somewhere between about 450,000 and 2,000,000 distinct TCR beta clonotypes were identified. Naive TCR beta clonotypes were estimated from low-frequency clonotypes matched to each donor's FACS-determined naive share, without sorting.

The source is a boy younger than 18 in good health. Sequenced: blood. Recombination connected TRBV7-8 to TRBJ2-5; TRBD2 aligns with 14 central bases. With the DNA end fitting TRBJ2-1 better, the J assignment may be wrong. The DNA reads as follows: TGTGCCAGCAGCCACCGACTAGCGGGAGGGAGTGAGCAGTTCTTC. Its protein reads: CASSHRLAGGSEQFF.